This record looks at one T cell receptor beta chain sequence and its context. What it binds is unknown. The data were taken from a study of cytomegalovirus exposure and HLA in healthy donors. Regarding the study as a whole: A subsequent analysis found that TCR clusters from the first cohort also tended to co-occur in the 120 or so validation repertoires, with about 95% of cluster scores above 0.

The donors were part of the roughly 120-subject validation cohort, which stood apart from the 666-subject first cohort. V lost 5 bases to trimming and J lost 0 bases, with 11 bases between them. CDR3 length: 15 residues. The germline V gene encodes CDR1 MNHNY and CDR2 SVGAGI (reference sequence). TCRdb keeps only in-frame clones here, not all; method: immunoSEQ multiplex PCR. The sample has some 170,000 clones, under 90% seen once. The gene calls are TRBV6-6 and TRBJ1-3; possible D gene TRBD1, 5 bases. The sequence derives from a woman aged 18-35 years in good health and CMV-seropositive. Sequencing was performed on PBMCs. CDR3 loop: CASSTQGRSGNTIYF. CDR3 in DNA: TGTGCCAGCAGTACTCAGGGCCGCTCTGGAAACACCATATATTTT.